The clone carrying this TCR beta chain is a singleton in its sample. Its cognate antigen is unknown. This sample was taken from a study of shared clonotypes between healthy human individuals. V lost 4 bases, J lost 4 bases, and 14 bases lay in between. Germline V gene lookup returns CDR1 MNHEY and CDR2 SMNVEV (reference sequence). This CDR3 is built from 14 residues. Study-level points and caveats: Rarefaction indicated that sorted-subset sequencing remained incomplete although depth was large.

In the sorted-subset replicate PCRs, around 220 ng DNA, 25,000 to 30,000 T cell genomes, was used. Profiling relied on immunoSEQ multiplex PCR, and the TCRdb table lists in-frame clones only, not all of them. The sample lists roughly 2.1 million clones, around 93% occurring once. Terminally differentiated effector memory CD45RA+ cells were left out of the naive CD8 fraction, which was CD45RO-negative and positively selected for CCR7. This clonotype originated in a man aged 18 to 29 in good health. Some clones in this sample may be carry-over from other donors' samples. The specimen sequenced was naive CD8+ T cells from PBMCs. This rearrangement joins TRBV27 to TRBJ2-7, with no clear D. The CDR3 nucleotides are TGTGCCAGCAGTTGGGTGTCCAAAGCATACGAGCAGTACTTC. It specifies CASSWVSKAYEQYF.